These 30 T cell receptor beta chains were all obtained from the same sample, sequenced in a study of blood T cell repertoires in COVID-19 (TCRdb year 2020). The library was built by means of the immunoSEQ multiplex PCR assay. TCRdb re-hosts the immuneACCESS table, in-frame sequences only. Its copies lack some clones; in the studies checked, an unresolved V gene accounts for under half of them, and the cause for the rest is not known. This sample lists 65,000 or so clones; about 80% were detected once. Less than 4.5% of the sample goes to the ten largest clones. Sequenced sample: peripheral blood. These receptors were obtained from a man in his sixties with acute or convalescent COVID-19.

The chain joins TRBV5-1 to TRBJ1-4; 7 nucleotides align to TRBD1. Germline lookup yields CDR1 SGHRS and CDR2 YFSETQ. This CDR3 region has 16 residues. With 6 bases clipped from V and 0 bases from J, the junction kept 8 bases outside the gene matches. This CDR3 reads CASTSGGIATNEKLFF. The CDR3 coding sequence is TGCGCCAGCACCTCAGGGGGGATTGCAACTAATGAAAAACTGTTTTTT.

This clone was detected once. J is TRBJ1-2 and V is TRBV5-1; perhaps TRBD1 as D (6 bases). This CDR3 region has 16 residues. Trimming shortened V by 0 bases and J by 6 bases, and 18 bases separated the two germline ends. Germline CDR1 and CDR2: SGHRS and YFSETQ. The DNA for the CDR3 is TGCGCCAGCAGCTTGGTCGGGCAGGGGAGGGATAATGGCTACACCTTC. It translates to CASSLVGQGRDNGYTF.

There are a few counts of this clone. The chain employs TRBV4-1 and TRBJ2-7; the D is unclear. The germline V and J ends were trimmed by 1 base and 5 bases, with 12 bases remaining between them. This CDR3 has 14 residues. Germline CDR1 and CDR2: MGHRA and YSYEKL. CDR3 loop: CASSQGSPAHEQYF. The CDR3 DNA follows: TGCGCCAGCAGCCAAGGGTCCCCAGCGCACGAGCAGTACTTC.

The chain uses TRBV6-5 and TRBJ2-1; D not certain. Germline CDR1 MNHEY, CDR2 SVGAGI. This CDR3 is 12 amino acids long. Trimming took 6 bases from V and 8 from J, leaving 11 bases between them. The CDR3 is CASRWLNDEQFF. The CDR3 nucleotides read TGTGCCAGCAGGTGGCTGAACGATGAGCAGTTCTTC.

The V and J genes are TRBV12-3 or TRBV12-4 and TRBJ2-2; 7 positions match TRBD2. The CDR3 is made up of 13 amino acids. V dropped 8 bases and J dropped 7; count of bases not matched to a gene: 7. The CDR3 loop reads CASSGTTGGELFF. CDR3 DNA sequence: TGTGCCAGCTCCGGGACTACCGGCGGGGAGCTGTTTTTT.

V and J are TRBV10-2 and TRBJ1-1; D call uncertain. CDR1 is WSHSY and CDR2 is SAAADI in the germline V gene. V was trimmed by 2 bases and J by 3 bases, leaving 7 bases between them. This CDR3 has 13 amino acids. The CDR3 spells CASSELRDTEAFF. CDR3 DNA: TGCGCCAGCAGTGAGCTCCGGGACACTGAAGCTTTCTTT.

V and J are TRBV30 and TRBJ2-5; weak D call: TRBD2 (5 bases). The CDR3 loop spans 11 amino acids. Germline lookup yields CDR1 GTSNPN and CDR2 SVGIG (reference sequence). V was pared by 6 bases and J by 4 bases, with 9 bases between. This CDR3 reads CACLRGETQYF. CDR3 in DNA: TGTGCCTGTTTACGGGGAGAGACCCAGTACTTC.

The chain recombines TRBV29-1 with TRBJ2-7; 10 nucleotides agree with TRBD1. Germline values: CDR1 SQVTM, CDR2 ANQGSEA. This CDR3 contains 13 residues. V trimming: 6 bases; J trimming: 7 bases; junction bases outside the gene matches: 9. CDR3 protein: CSVGQGSLGEQYF. In DNA, the CDR3 is TGCAGCGTGGGACAGGGGAGCTTGGGTGAGCAGTACTTC.

This clone was recorded once. V gene TRBV5-1 combines with J gene TRBJ2-5, with TRBD2 matching 11 bases. The CDR3 has 14 amino acids. V was clipped by 4 bases and J by 3 bases; unmatched bases: 2. Germline loops: CDR1 SGHRS, CDR2 YFSETQ. Here the CDR3 reads CASSPGLAEETQYF. The CDR3 region has the DNA TGCGCCAGCAGCCCGGGACTAGCGGAAGAGACCCAGTACTTC.

This chain joins TRBV29-1 and TRBJ1-1, with D possibly matching TRBD1 (5 bases). Germline V CDR1 and CDR2: SQVTM, ANQGSEA. V was trimmed by 0 bases and J by 1 base, leaving 9 bases between them. The length of the CDR3 is 14 residues. The CDR3 DNA sequence: TGCAGCGTTGAAGAAGGACACTCGAACACTGAAGCTTTCTTT. Residues: CSVEEGHSNTEAFF.

The chain employs TRBV7-8 and TRBJ1-2, with unresolved D. The CDR3 totals 16 residues. V lost 2 bases and J lost 5, with 18 bases in between. Germline values: CDR1 SGHVS, CDR2 FQNEAQ. Written as DNA, the CDR3 is TGTGCCAGCAGCTTACCCCGGGTCTCAGAGAGGTATGGCTACACCTTC. Encoded protein: CASSLPRVSERYGYTF.

The J gene is TRBJ2-1, the V gene TRBV5-1; D might be TRBD2 (5 bases). The length of the CDR3 is 15 residues. V was pared by 1 base and J by 9 bases, with 17 bases between. Germline V gene lookup returns CDR1 SGHRS and CDR2 YFSETQ. CDR3 residues: CASSLQASSSVEQFF. CDR3 bases: TGCGCCAGCAGCTTGCAGGCTAGCTCCTCGGTTGAGCAGTTCTTC. The full variable domain, with the rest looked up from reference TRBV5-1 and TRBJ2-1, is KAGVTQTPRYLIKTRGQQVTLSCSPISGHRSVSWYQQTPGQGLQFLFEYFSETQRNKGNFPGRFSGRQFSNSRSEMNVSTLELGDSALYLCASSLQASSSVEQFFGPGTRLTVL.

The chain is built from TRBV30 and TRBJ1-2; 8 bases are shared with TRBD1. The CDR3 runs 15 residues. V lost 0 bases, J lost 2 bases, and 5 bases stayed unmatched. CDR1 GTSNPN and CDR2 SVGIG come from the germline V gene (reference sequence). CDR3 nucleotide sequence: TGTGCCTGGAGTGTAGCCAGGGGGCTCAACTATGGCTACACCTTC. As protein: CAWSVARGLNYGYTF. Filled out from reference TRBV30 and TRBJ1-2, the complete variable domain reads SQTIHQWPATLVQPVGSPLSLECTVEGTSNPNLYWYRQAAGRGLQLLFYSVGIGQISSEVPQNLSASRPQDRQFILSSKKLLLSDSGFYLCAWSVARGLNYGYTFGSGTRLTVV.

The V and J genes are TRBV7-3 and TRBJ2-3; TRBD2 aligns across 9 bases. The junction had 3 bases not matched to a gene; V was cut back by 5 bases and J by 6 bases. The germline gives CDR1 SGHTA, CDR2 FQGTGA. CDR3 length: 13 residues. CDR3 sequence: CASSRTSVDTQYF. Here the CDR3 DNA reads TGTGCCAGCAGCCGGACTAGCGTCGATACGCAGTATTTT.

The gene calls are TRBV9 and TRBJ1-2; D not certain. Trimming took off 0 bases at V and 4 bases at J, with 10 bases between the two ends. This CDR3 spans 14 amino acids. CDR1 is SGDLS and CDR2 is YYNGEE in the germline V gene. CDR3 bases: TGTGCCAGCAGCGTAGCTACGGGGATCTATGGCTACACCTTC. This translates into CASSVATGIYGYTF.

The CDR3 nucleotides are TGTGCCAGCAGCCCCATCAGGGGGGCCGCAGATACGCAGTATTTT. Translation: CASSPIRGAADTQYF. J is TRBJ2-3 and V is TRBV11-2; D is perhaps TRBD1 (7 bases). Per germline, CDR1 SGHAT and CDR2 FQNNGV. V lost 5 bases and J lost 4, with 16 bases in between. The CDR3 has 15 amino acids.

This clone was observed once. The chain employs TRBV6-5 and TRBJ1-1; D perhaps matches TRBD1 (5 bases). Per germline, CDR1 MNHEY and CDR2 SVGAGI. There are 13 residues in the CDR3. V lost 8 bases, J lost 1 base, and 11 bases lay in between. The CDR3 region has the DNA TGTGCCAGCGACACGACAGAGAACACTGAAGCTTTCTTT. It translates to CASDTTENTEAFF.

J is TRBJ1-2 and V is TRBV11-2, with D tentatively TRBD1 (6 bases). V dropped 5 bases and J dropped 2 bases, with 12 bases sitting between them. CDR1 is SGHAT, CDR2 FQNNGV, per germline. The CDR3 contains 14 residues. CDR3 nucleotides: TGTGCCAGCAGCCACCAGGGGCGGAACTATGGCTACACCTTC. This sequence encodes CASSHQGRNYGYTF. Using reference TRBV11-2 and TRBJ1-2 for the parts outside the CDR3, the full variable domain is EAGVAQSPRYKIIEKRQSVAFWCNPISGHATLYWYQQILGQGPKLLIQFQNNGVVDDSQLPKDRFSAERLKGVDSTLKIQPAKLEDSAVYLCASSHQGRNYGYTFGSGTRLTVV.

The V gene is TRBV10-2, the J gene TRBJ2-5; D ambiguous. Looked up from germline, CDR1 is WSHSY and CDR2 is SAAADI. The CDR3 length is 14 residues. V was pared by 1 base and J by 0 bases, with 6 bases between. CDR3 DNA sequence: TGCGCCAGCAGTGAGTGGCCAAACCAAGAGACCCAGTACTTC. Protein product: CASSEWPNQETQYF.

This chain joins TRBV5-1 and TRBJ2-7, with TRBD1 matching 7 bases. CDR3 length equals 15 residues. The germline V gene has CDR1 SGHRS and CDR2 YFSETQ. After removal of 0 bases from V and 4 bases from J, the junction contained 7 bases not matched to a gene. CDR3 sequence: CASSLAVGQVYEQYF. The CDR3 coding sequence is TGCGCCAGCAGCTTGGCGGTTGGACAGGTATACGAGCAGTACTTC.

The chain carries TRBV28 and TRBJ1-4; D is unresolved. The CDR3 runs to 13 residues. V lost 7 bases and J 0 bases, leaving 6 bases between the germline ends. Germline loops: CDR1 MDHEN, CDR2 SYDVKM. DNA for the CDR3: TGTGCCAGCATGCGGCCAACTAATGAAAAACTGTTTTTT. It is translated as CASMRPTNEKLFF. The full variable domain, with the rest looked up from reference TRBV28 and TRBJ1-4, is DVKVTQSSRYLVKRTGEKVFLECVQDMDHENMFWYRQDPGLGLRLIYFSYDVKMKEKGDIPEGYSVSREKKERFSLILESASTNQTSMYLCASMRPTNEKLFFGSGTQLSVL.

CDR3 residues: CASSGLSLPSFYEQYF. The CDR3 nucleotides read TGTGCCAGCAGTGGGCTCTCCCTCCCCTCCTTTTACGAGCAGTACTTC. The V and J genes are TRBV6-1 and TRBJ2-7, with D uncertain. Germline V gene lookup returns CDR1 MNHNS and CDR2 SASEGT. The length of the CDR3 is 16 residues. Trimming left V 4 bases short and J 4 bases short, with 20 bases between.

This rearrangement joins TRBV6-1 to TRBJ1-2, with D hard to call. Trimming removed 1 base at V and 8 bases at J, with 8 bases between. There are 12 residues in the CDR3. Germline V gene lookup returns CDR1 MNHNS and CDR2 SASEGT. The CDR3 loop is CASSEVISGYTF. In DNA form, the CDR3 reads TGTGCCAGCAGTGAAGTCATAAGCGGCTACACCTTC.

This clone was counted a single time. V gene TRBV5-1 combines with J gene TRBJ2-7, with TRBD2 matching 7 bases. The CDR3 has 15 amino acids. From germline, CDR1 is SGHRS and CDR2 YFSETQ. Losses at the gene ends were 0 bases for V and 3 bases for J; bases not matched to a gene: 6. The CDR3 here is CASSLAEGRGYEQYF. For the CDR3, the DNA is TGCGCCAGCAGCTTGGCTGAAGGGAGGGGCTACGAGCAGTACTTC.

This chain links TRBV4-1 with TRBJ1-1; possibly TRBD1 for D (6 bases). The CDR3 consists of 15 residues. The V end lost 0 bases, the J end lost 1 base, and 9 bases lay between the germline ends. Looked up from germline, CDR1 is MGHRA and CDR2 is YSYEKL. This chain's CDR3 is CASSQDRTENTEAFF. The CDR3 DNA reads as TGCGCCAGCAGCCAAGATCGGACAGAGAACACTGAAGCTTTCTTT.

This clone was observed at least ten times. This chain joins TRBV5-6 and TRBJ1-2, with D maybe TRBD1 (6 bases). Trimming stripped 0 bases from V and 1 base from J, with 7 bases between. This CDR3 contains 14 residues. Germline V gene lookup returns CDR1 SGHDT and CDR2 YYEEEE. DNA for the CDR3: TGTGCCAGCAGCTTGGACAGGGTTAACTATGGCTACACCTTC. This gives the protein CASSLDRVNYGYTF.

The V call is TRBV5-6, the J call TRBJ2-7, with a weak D call TRBD1 (5 bases). The V gene's germline CDR1 is SGHDT and CDR2 YYEEEE. The CDR3 covers 15 residues. Trimming removed 2 bases from V and 2 bases from J, with 14 bases in between. The DNA of the CDR3 is TGTGCCAGCAGCTTCCTCCAGGGAAAGGCCTACGAGCAGTACTTC. Its translation: CASSFLQGKAYEQYF.

The gene calls are TRBV20-1 and TRBJ2-3; tentatively, D is TRBD2 (7 bases). The CDR3 spans 11 residues. Germline V gene data show CDR1 as DFQATT and CDR2 as SNEGSKA (reference sequence). With 5 bases removed from V and 9 bases from J, the gap between germline ends came to 12 bases. CDR3 coding DNA: TGCAGTGCTGGAACGGGGGGCACGCAGTATTTT. It specifies CSAGTGGTQYF.

This clone was seen once. The chain carries TRBV18 and TRBJ1-1, with 9 bases identical to TRBD1. V lost 3 bases, J lost 10 bases, and 6 bases stayed unmatched. The CDR3 runs 13 residues. Per germline, CDR1 KGHSH and CDR2 LQKENI. Here the CDR3 DNA reads TGTGCCAGCTCACCCCGACAGGGGGATTCAGCTTTCTTT. It specifies CASSPRQGDSAFF. Together with reference TRBV18 and TRBJ1-1, the CDR3 gives the full variable domain: NAGVMQNPRHLVRRRGQEARLRCSPMKGHSHVYWYRQLPEEGLKFMVYLQKENIIDESGMPKERFSAEFPKEGPSILRIQQVVRGDSAAYFCASSPRQGDSAFFGQGTRLTVV.

The chain employs TRBV20-1 and TRBJ2-5, with 11 bases fitting TRBD2. V dropped 3 bases and J dropped 1; count of bases not matched to a gene: 7. The CDR3 spans 16 residues. In germline, CDR1 is DFQATT, CDR2 SNEGSKA (reference sequence). The CDR3 bases are TGCAGTGCTAGTCGGTTAGCGGGGGGGCCCCAAGAGACCCAGTACTTC. As protein: CSASRLAGGPQETQYF.